This T cell receptor (beta chain) comes out of a study of blood T cell repertoires in COVID-19 (dated by TCRdb to 2020 to 2021). As for the study more broadly: The collaborator samples originated in the United States, Italy and Spain and spanned the acute and convalescent phases of COVID-19. The prospective study material was composed of cDNA or gDNA derived from T cells, B-cell-depleted T cells, or PBMCs. Subjects who had been exposed to COVID-19, were actively infected with it, or had recovered from it provided the deeply sampled blood TCRbeta repertoires that made up the dataset. The repertoires were released in a freely available public database meant as a resource for research on the immune response to SARS-CoV-2. The samples were drawn from the first 160 participants of the ongoing ImmuneRACE study and from over a thousand subjects provided by 6 global collaborators. A de-identified subject ID, COVID-19 status, age in years and sex were almost always included in the sample metadata. Where available, HLA class I and class II types were obtained from metadata supplied by the sample provider rather than from assay-based typing.

Counted from cysteine to phenylalanine, this CDR3 has 15 amino acids. Of all the DNA, just the CDR3 is kept, 45 bases in frame from base 1. V is trimmed back by 7 bases and J by 7 bases, and the junction contains 11 bases that no gene match accounts for. As encoded in the germline V gene, CDR1 is SGDLS while CDR2 is YYNGEE. On this clone: It has no known antigen specificity. No clone much larger than this one lies a single base away; base qualities are absent.

The immunoSEQ Assay, a bias-controlled multiplex PCR, was used to amplify TCRbeta CDR3 regions from genomic DNA. The study's own analysis went as follows. Nucleated cell counts per sample were estimated from amplification of reference gene primers within the assay. Sequence reads were collapsed and filtered to measure the absolute abundance of every unique TCRbeta CDR3 rearrangement. For each sample, productive Simpson clonality was calculated by taking the square root of Simpson's diversity index across productive rearrangements. As stored in TCRdb, this immuneACCESS dataset retains in-frame rearrangements with V and J assigned. A fraction of the clones does not appear; measured against another copy, unresolved V genes explain less than half of the discrepancy, and the remainder lacks a known reason. The V and J calls and clone size were taken over from that table, and D and trimming were inferred from the DNA. Counted in this sample were approximately 190,000 clones; 80% to 90% of them appeared once. Of the sample, around 21% falls within the top ten clones.

Each collaborating institution followed its own protocols to collect whole blood in K2EDTA tubes. Collaborator samples were shipped for TCRbeta analysis as frozen whole blood, isolated PBMCs, or DNA extracted from either sample type. What the work shows at the level of the full study, not this receptor alone: How much clinical and demographic metadata was included differed by source and by participant, and the metadata was provided uncurated.

The rearranged segments are TRBV9 and TRBJ2-1; 10 of the junction bases match TRBD2. The sample consisted of peripheral blood. The clonotype comes from a human donor in a cohort sampled during active COVID-19. The CDR3 here reads CASGPSGGASNEQFF. The DNA sequence is as follows: TGTGCCAGCGGTCCCAGCGGGGGGGCTTCAAATGAGCAGTTCTTC.